Listed below are T cell receptor beta chains from one sample, sequenced in a study of cytomegalovirus exposure and HLA in healthy donors. TCRdb keeps only in-frame clones here, not all; method: immunoSEQ multiplex PCR. The data hold around 180,000 clones, with roughly 84% observed a single time. The sequenced material came from PBMCs. These receptors all come from a girl aged 2-10 years in good health and CMV-seropositive. CDR3s include the opening cysteine and the closing phenylalanine or tryptophan. Fields, in order: D gene, J gene, V gene, CDR3 length, clone size, CDR3 protein, CDR3 DNA. D genes are given only for firm matches. Part of the rows lack a size; the others show once, few, many or a class for expanded clones.

D gene: .
J gene: TRBJ1-4
V gene: TRBV30
CDR3 length: 13
clone size: .
CDR3 protein: CAWSVRQVEKLFF
CDR3 DNA: TGTGCCTGGAGTGTTCGGCAGGTTGAAAAACTGTTTTTT

D gene: .
J gene: TRBJ2-6
V gene: TRBV6-5
CDR3 length: 15
clone size: .
CDR3 protein: CASRAQGAGANVLTF
CDR3 DNA: TGTGCCAGCAGGGCACAGGGAGCCGGGGCCAACGTCCTGACTTTC

D gene: .
J gene: TRBJ1-1
V gene: TRBV18
CDR3 length: 16
clone size: .
CDR3 protein: CASSPPSGGFDTEAFF
CDR3 DNA: TGTGCCAGCTCACCACCTAGCGGGGGATTCGACACTGAAGCTTTCTTT

D gene: TRBD2
J gene: TRBJ2-1
V gene: TRBV10-3
CDR3 length: 14
clone size: .
CDR3 protein: CAITRLAGDNEQFF
CDR3 DNA: TGTGCCATCACCCGACTAGCGGGAGACAATGAGCAGTTCTTC

D gene: .
J gene: TRBJ1-1
V gene: TRBV2
CDR3 length: 14
clone size: few
CDR3 protein: CASSEQSPNTEAFF
CDR3 DNA: TGTGCCAGCAGTGAACAATCCCCGAACACTGAAGCTTTCTTT

D gene: .
J gene: TRBJ1-3
V gene: TRBV18
CDR3 length: 18
clone size: .
CDR3 protein: CASSTRAGRPNSGNTIYF
CDR3 DNA: TGTGCCAGCTCCACTCGGGCAGGGCGGCCAAACTCTGGAAACACCATATATTTT

D gene: .
J gene: TRBJ2-1
V gene: TRBV12-5
CDR3 length: 14
clone size: .
CDR3 protein: CASGSKGTPDEQFF
CDR3 DNA: TGTGCTAGTGGTTCGAAAGGGACACCGGATGAGCAGTTCTTC

D gene: .
J gene: TRBJ2-1
V gene: TRBV9
CDR3 length: 15
clone size: .
CDR3 protein: CASSIRDSPYNEQFF
CDR3 DNA: TGTGCCAGCAGCATCCGGGACTCCCCCTACAATGAGCAGTTCTTC

D gene: TRBD2
J gene: TRBJ2-7
V gene: TRBV30
CDR3 length: 13
clone size: .
CDR3 protein: CAWSAGARNEQYF
CDR3 DNA: TGTGCCTGGAGCGCGGGAGCGAGGAACGAGCAGTACTTC

D gene: .
J gene: TRBJ1-5
V gene: TRBV27
CDR3 length: 13
clone size: .
CDR3 protein: CASSTRGNQPQHF
CDR3 DNA: TGTGCCAGCAGCACCCGGGGAAATCAGCCCCAGCATTTT

D gene: .
J gene: TRBJ2-7
V gene: TRBV6-1
CDR3 length: 14
clone size: .
CDR3 protein: CASSEGTHFGEQYF
CDR3 DNA: TGTGCCAGCAGTGAAGGGACTCACTTCGGCGAGCAGTACTTC

D gene: TRBD1
J gene: TRBJ1-2
V gene: TRBV6-5
CDR3 length: 14
clone size: .
CDR3 protein: CVSSPRTGDYGYTF
CDR3 DNA: TGTGTCAGCAGCCCTCGGACAGGGGACTATGGCTACACCTTC

D gene: .
J gene: TRBJ1-1
V gene: TRBV9
CDR3 length: 14
clone size: few
CDR3 protein: CASSVMQGTTEAFF
CDR3 DNA: TGTGCCAGCAGCGTAATGCAGGGGACGACTGAAGCTTTCTTT

D gene: .
J gene: TRBJ1-3
V gene: TRBV30
CDR3 length: 16
clone size: .
CDR3 protein: CAWSVPPTGFGNTIYF
CDR3 DNA: TGTGCCTGGAGTGTACCCCCTACAGGGTTCGGAAACACCATATATTTT

D gene: TRBD2
J gene: TRBJ2-7
V gene: TRBV5-1
CDR3 length: 18
clone size: .
CDR3 protein: CASSLGLAGSISSYEQYF
CDR3 DNA: TGCGCCAGCAGCTTGGGGCTAGCGGGATCCATTAGCTCCTACGAGCAGTACTTC

D gene: .
J gene: TRBJ2-7
V gene: TRBV6-5
CDR3 length: 11
clone size: few
CDR3 protein: CASGRSDEQYF
CDR3 DNA: TGTGCCTCTGGCCGCAGCGACGAGCAGTACTTC

D gene: .
J gene: TRBJ2-6
V gene: TRBV5-4
CDR3 length: 17
clone size: .
CDR3 protein: CASSLAPQGTGANVLTF
CDR3 DNA: TGTGCCAGCAGCTTGGCGCCCCAGGGGACTGGGGCCAACGTCCTGACTTTC

D gene: .
J gene: TRBJ1-1
V gene: TRBV6-5
CDR3 length: 14
clone size: .
CDR3 protein: CASSRKSPGTEAFF
CDR3 DNA: TGTGCCAGCAGCCGAAAATCCCCGGGGACTGAAGCTTTCTTT

D gene: .
J gene: TRBJ1-1
V gene: TRBV6-6
CDR3 length: 14
clone size: .
CDR3 protein: CASSWGREATEAFF
CDR3 DNA: TGTGCCAGCAGTTGGGGCAGGGAGGCCACTGAAGCTTTCTTT

D gene: TRBD2
J gene: TRBJ2-1
V gene: TRBV2
CDR3 length: 15
clone size: .
CDR3 protein: CASSAGLAGYNEQFF
CDR3 DNA: TGTGCCAGCAGTGCGGGACTAGCGGGCTACAATGAGCAGTTCTTC

D gene: TRBD2
J gene: TRBJ2-2
V gene: TRBV25-1
CDR3 length: 15
clone size: .
CDR3 protein: CASSEPRGGTGELFF
CDR3 DNA: TGTGCCAGCAGTGAACCCCGCGGGGGTACCGGGGAGCTGTTTTTT

D gene: TRBD2
J gene: TRBJ2-7
V gene: TRBV5-1
CDR3 length: 16
clone size: .
CDR3 protein: CASSRGLAGSSYEQYF
CDR3 DNA: TGCGCCAGCAGCCGCGGACTAGCGGGGAGCTCCTACGAGCAGTACTTC

D gene: TRBD1
J gene: TRBJ1-2
V gene: TRBV11-2
CDR3 length: 15
clone size: .
CDR3 protein: CASSRGQGNRDGYTF
CDR3 DNA: TGTGCCAGCAGCCGGGGACAGGGGAACAGGGATGGCTACACCTTC

D gene: TRBD2
J gene: TRBJ2-1
V gene: TRBV29-1
CDR3 length: 11
clone size: .
CDR3 protein: CRAGTSNEQFF
CDR3 DNA: TGCAGAGCCGGGACTAGTAATGAGCAGTTCTTC

D gene: TRBD1
J gene: TRBJ1-2
V gene: TRBV10-2
CDR3 length: 13
clone size: once
CDR3 protein: CASNEDRDYGYTF
CDR3 DNA: TGCGCCAGCAACGAGGACAGGGACTATGGCTACACCTTC

D gene: TRBD1
J gene: TRBJ1-1
V gene: TRBV25-1
CDR3 length: 13
clone size: .
CDR3 protein: CASTYRGRAEAFF
CDR3 DNA: TGTGCCAGCACTTACAGGGGGCGGGCTGAAGCTTTCTTT

D gene: .
J gene: TRBJ2-2
V gene: TRBV6-5
CDR3 length: 16
clone size: .
CDR3 protein: CASSSSKGYDTGELFF
CDR3 DNA: TGTGCCAGCAGTTCCTCCAAGGGGTACGACACCGGGGAGCTGTTTTTT

D gene: TRBD1
J gene: TRBJ1-5
V gene: TRBV2
CDR3 length: 15
clone size: .
CDR3 protein: CASTRGTVSNQPQHF
CDR3 DNA: TGTGCCAGCACTAGAGGGACAGTAAGCAATCAGCCCCAGCATTTT

D gene: .
J gene: TRBJ2-1
V gene: TRBV9
CDR3 length: 16
clone size: .
CDR3 protein: CASSLETGPTGMRQFF
CDR3 DNA: TGTGCCAGCAGCCTCGAAACAGGGCCCACGGGAATGCGGCAGTTCTTC

D gene: TRBD2
J gene: TRBJ2-7
V gene: TRBV30
CDR3 length: 18
clone size: .
CDR3 protein: CAWSVQFLRTSGGLEQYF
CDR3 DNA: TGTGCCTGGAGTGTACAATTTTTACGGACTAGCGGGGGCCTGGAGCAGTACTTC

D gene: TRBD1
J gene: TRBJ2-7
V gene: TRBV7-2
CDR3 length: 14
clone size: .
CDR3 protein: CASSLGQGAYEQYF
CDR3 DNA: TGTGCCAGCAGCTTGGGACAGGGGGCCTACGAGCAGTACTTC

D gene: TRBD1
J gene: TRBJ2-7
V gene: TRBV9
CDR3 length: 15
clone size: .
CDR3 protein: CASSVGTGSSYEQYF
CDR3 DNA: TGTGCCAGCAGCGTTGGGACAGGGTCCTCCTACGAGCAGTACTTC

D gene: TRBD2
J gene: TRBJ2-3
V gene: TRBV5-1
CDR3 length: 15
clone size: .
CDR3 protein: CASRAGLAAPDTQYF
CDR3 DNA: TGCGCCAGCAGGGCGGGACTAGCGGCCCCAGATACGCAGTATTTT

D gene: .
J gene: TRBJ1-1
V gene: TRBV4-1
CDR3 length: 13
clone size: .
CDR3 protein: CASSQAGRTEAFF
CDR3 DNA: TGCGCCAGCAGCCAAGCAGGCCGGACTGAAGCTTTCTTT

D gene: .
J gene: TRBJ1-1
V gene: TRBV4-1
CDR3 length: 11
clone size: few
CDR3 protein: CASSQEGEAFF
CDR3 DNA: TGCGCCAGCAGCCAGGAGGGTGAAGCTTTCTTT

D gene: TRBD1
J gene: TRBJ2-2
V gene: TRBV15
CDR3 length: 17
clone size: .
CDR3 protein: CATSRGTGVGSAGELFF
CDR3 DNA: TGTGCCACCAGCAGAGGAACAGGGGTTGGGTCCGCCGGGGAGCTGTTTTTT

D gene: TRBD1
J gene: TRBJ1-3
V gene: TRBV6-5
CDR3 length: 15
clone size: .
CDR3 protein: CASSYSRGLGNTIYF
CDR3 DNA: TGTGCCAGCAGTTACTCGAGGGGGCTCGGAAACACCATATATTTT

D gene: TRBD2
J gene: TRBJ2-1
V gene: TRBV13
CDR3 length: 16
clone size: .
CDR3 protein: CASSPGLAASYNEQFF
CDR3 DNA: TGTGCCAGCAGCCCGGGACTAGCGGCCTCCTACAATGAGCAGTTCTTC

D gene: TRBD2
J gene: TRBJ2-1
V gene: TRBV9
CDR3 length: 16
clone size: .
CDR3 protein: CASSGPGLAGGREQFF
CDR3 DNA: TGTGCCAGCAGCGGCCCCGGGCTAGCGGGAGGGCGTGAGCAGTTCTTC

D gene: .
J gene: TRBJ1-1
V gene: TRBV9
CDR3 length: 14
clone size: .
CDR3 protein: CASSPQGGGCEAFF
CDR3 DNA: TGTGCCAGCAGCCCTCAAGGTGGGGGGTGTGAAGCTTTCTTT

D gene: .
J gene: TRBJ2-7
V gene: TRBV11-2
CDR3 length: 16
clone size: .
CDR3 protein: CASSLDGGRFPYEQYF
CDR3 DNA: TGTGCCAGCAGCTTAGATGGGGGGAGGTTCCCCTACGAGCAGTACTTC

D gene: TRBD1
J gene: TRBJ1-2
V gene: TRBV2
CDR3 length: 13
clone size: .
CDR3 protein: CASRRGLLYGYTF
CDR3 DNA: TGTGCCAGCAGAAGGGGGCTTCTCTATGGCTACACCTTC

D gene: TRBD1
J gene: TRBJ1-1
V gene: TRBV2
CDR3 length: 17
clone size: few
CDR3 protein: CASSEEWDRGEDTEAFF
CDR3 DNA: TGTGCCAGCAGTGAGGAGTGGGACAGGGGAGAGGACACTGAAGCTTTCTTT

D gene: .
J gene: TRBJ1-1
V gene: TRBV6-1
CDR3 length: 16
clone size: .
CDR3 protein: CASSEAPRVSNTEAFF
CDR3 DNA: TGTGCCAGCAGTGAAGCCCCCCGCGTTTCGAACACTGAAGCTTTCTTT